Listed here is a single TCR beta chain. This sample was included in a study of shared clonotypes between healthy human individuals. Background on the study: A donor's plate count was three for CD4 naive and three for CD4 memory; CD8 naive had two and CD8 memory one.

Method: immunoSEQ multiplex PCR; TCRdb's copy keeps in-frame clones and lacks some. The data hold some 1 million clones, with approximately 76% observed a single time. Unmatched junction bases numbered 3, after V lost 4 bases and J lost 7 bases. This CDR3 comprises 13 residues. Germline CDR1 is SGHRS and CDR2 is YFSETQ. This receptor was obtained from a young man in good health. This rearrangement joins TRBV5-1 to TRBJ2-2; 8 bases align to TRBD2. The sample consisted of memory CD4+ T cells sorted from blood. As to subset: CD45RA-negative fraction. The CDR3 spells CASSPREGGELFF. CDR3 nucleotides: TGCGCCAGCAGCCCCCGGGAGGGCGGGGAGCTGTTTTTT.